This is a list of T cell receptor beta chains from one sample in a study of cytomegalovirus exposure and HLA in healthy donors. Clones were read by immunoSEQ multiplex PCR, and TCRdb kept only the in-frame ones, dropping some. The table shows about 180,000 clones, with over 65% occurring only once. The sequenced material came from PBMCs. These receptors were obtained from a woman aged 30 to 39 in good health and CMV-seropositive. Both conserved end residues are part of each CDR3. The order of the fields is V gene, D gene, clone size, J gene, CDR3 protein, CDR3 DNA. D genes are given only for firm matches. Size tells how often a clone was seen (once, few, many) or the class of an expanded clone, and some rows leave it out.

TRBV7-9,.,once,TRBJ2-3,CASSFTGDSTDTQYF,TGTGCCAGCAGCTTCACGGGGGACAGCACAGATACGCAGTATTTT
TRBV5-1,TRBD1,few,TRBJ2-1,CASSQGQGREQFF,TGCGCCAGCAGCCAGGGACAGGGCCGGGAGCAGTTCTTC
TRBV9,.,.,TRBJ2-7,CASSARRGTIYEQYF,TGTGCCAGCAGCGCCCGCCGGGGGACCATCTACGAGCAGTACTTC
TRBV6-4,TRBD1,once,TRBJ2-7,CASSDDGTDHSYEQYF,TGTGCCAGCAGCGACGACGGGACAGACCATTCCTACGAGCAGTACTTC
TRBV9,.,few,TRBJ2-7,CASSVGQLYYEQYF,TGTGCCAGCAGCGTAGGACAGCTGTACTACGAGCAGTACTTC
TRBV19,TRBD1,.,TRBJ2-7,CASARDREDEQYF,TGTGCCAGTGCCCGGGACAGGGAGGACGAGCAGTACTTC
TRBV28,.,once,TRBJ1-5,CASSLRGAGNQPQHF,TGTGCCAGCAGTTTACGGGGGGCTGGCAATCAGCCCCAGCATTTT
TRBV5-4,TRBD1,once,TRBJ1-3,CASSLAAGGTGNTIYF,TGTGCCAGCAGCTTGGCCGCAGGGGGCACTGGAAACACCATATATTTT
TRBV6-4,TRBD2,.,TRBJ2-1,CASRLSSGNYNEQFF,TGTGCCAGCCGGTTGAGTAGCGGGAACTACAATGAGCAGTTCTTC
TRBV19,.,once,TRBJ1-3,CASSIPGTLGNTIYF,TGTGCCAGTAGTATTCCCGGGACTCTCGGAAACACCATATATTTT
TRBV11-2,.,.,TRBJ2-3,CASSRGGDTQYF,TGTGCCAGCAGCCGAGGGGGAGATACGCAGTATTTT
TRBV7-7,.,.,TRBJ2-3,CASSLAPSSTDTQYF,TGTGCCAGCAGCTTAGCCCCTAGCAGCACAGATACGCAGTATTTT
TRBV7-2,TRBD2,.,TRBJ2-5,CASSPVAGPQETQYF,TGTGCCAGCAGCCCCGTAGCGGGGCCGCAAGAGACCCAGTACTTC
TRBV15,TRBD1,.,TRBJ2-2,CATSRDPGRGQGSGELFF,TGTGCCACCAGCAGAGATCCGGGGCGGGGACAGGGTAGCGGGGAGCTGTTTTTT
TRBV6-1,.,once,TRBJ2-7,CASISLPGRMVEQYF,TGTGCCAGCATCTCTCTTCCGGGGAGGATGGTCGAGCAGTACTTC
TRBV29-1,.,.,TRBJ2-3,CSVEERSRALSTDTQYF,TGCAGCGTTGAAGAACGTAGCAGGGCGCTAAGCACAGATACGCAGTATTTT
TRBV28,TRBD1,once,TRBJ2-5,CASSLLGQNQETQYF,TGTGCCAGCAGTTTATTGGGACAGAACCAAGAGACCCAGTACTTC
TRBV18,.,.,TRBJ1-5,CASSPLGGGQPQHF,TGTGCCAGCTCACCTTTGGGGGGGGGTCAGCCCCAGCATTTT
TRBV15,.,.,TRBJ1-4,CATSRDRGLNEKLFF,TGTGCCACCAGCAGAGATCGGGGTCTGAATGAAAAACTGTTTTTT
TRBV21-1,.,once,TRBJ2-5,CASSKGGQQETQYF,TGTGCCAGCAGCAAAGGAGGACAGCAAGAGACCCAGTACTTC
TRBV7-8,TRBD1,.,TRBJ2-2,CASSSDRGNGELFF,TGTGCCAGCAGCTCGGACAGGGGGAACGGGGAGCTGTTTTTT
TRBV6-5,TRBD2,few,TRBJ2-5,CATYRVAGETQYF,TGTGCCACCTACCGGGTAGCGGGAGAGACCCAGTACTTC
TRBV5-8,.,.,TRBJ1-5,CASSFAGTSSQPQHF,TGTGCCAGCAGCTTTGCCGGGACTTCAAGTCAGCCCCAGCATTTT
TRBV6-1,TRBD2,.,TRBJ2-5,CASSDEGLAANQETQYF,TGTGCCAGCAGTGACGAAGGACTAGCGGCCAACCAAGAGACCCAGTACTTC